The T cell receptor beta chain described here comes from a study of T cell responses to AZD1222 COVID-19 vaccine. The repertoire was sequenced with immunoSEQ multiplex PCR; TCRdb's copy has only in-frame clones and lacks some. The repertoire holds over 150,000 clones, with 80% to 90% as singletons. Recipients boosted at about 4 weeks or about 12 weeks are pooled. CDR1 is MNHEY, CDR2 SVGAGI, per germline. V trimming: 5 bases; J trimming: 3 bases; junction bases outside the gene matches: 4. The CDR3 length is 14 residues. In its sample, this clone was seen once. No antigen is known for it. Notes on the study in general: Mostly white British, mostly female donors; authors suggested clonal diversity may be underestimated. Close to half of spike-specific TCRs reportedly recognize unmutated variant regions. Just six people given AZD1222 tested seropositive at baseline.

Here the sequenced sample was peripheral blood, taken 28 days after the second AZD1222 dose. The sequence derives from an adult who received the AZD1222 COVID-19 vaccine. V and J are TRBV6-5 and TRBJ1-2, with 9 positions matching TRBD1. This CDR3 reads CASSQWDRDYGYTF. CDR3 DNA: TGTGCCAGCAGTCAGTGGGACAGGGACTATGGCTACACCTTC.